The rows below give T cell receptor beta chains drawn from one sample of a study of shared clonotypes between healthy human individuals. Clones were read by immunoSEQ multiplex PCR, and TCRdb kept only the in-frame ones, dropping some. The table records around 600,000 clones, 85% to 95% of them present only once. The specimen sequenced was naive CD8+ T cells sorted from blood. The source of these receptors is a woman aged 25-40 years in good health. Each CDR3 is given with its conserved first and last residue. Each record gives: J gene, D gene, clone size, V gene, CDR3 DNA, CDR3 protein. A D gene is named only where the DNA matches it firmly. Clone size is given for some rows only: seen once, a few or many times, or a class if the clone is expanded.

J gene: TRBJ2-7; D gene: .; clone size: .; V gene: TRBV21-1; CDR3 DNA: TGTGCCAGCAGCAAAGAGGCCTTGCTGGAAATAATTTACTACGAGCAGTACTTC; CDR3 protein: CASSKEALLEIIYYEQYF
J gene: TRBJ2-7; D gene: TRBD2; clone size: .; V gene: TRBV5-6; CDR3 DNA: TGTGCCAGCAGCTTCAACGGACTAGAGGATTCCGACGAGCAGTACTTC; CDR3 protein: CASSFNGLEDSDEQYF
J gene: TRBJ1-2; D gene: .; clone size: .; V gene: TRBV7-9; CDR3 DNA: TGTGCCAGCAGCGGGGACTCGAGGGGCTACACCTTC; CDR3 protein: CASSGDSRGYTF
J gene: TRBJ2-1; D gene: .; clone size: .; V gene: TRBV15; CDR3 DNA: TGTGCCACCAGCGGAACCGGGACCCGAAATGAGCAGTTCTTC; CDR3 protein: CATSGTGTRNEQFF
J gene: TRBJ2-1; D gene: .; clone size: .; V gene: TRBV28; CDR3 DNA: TGTGCCAGCACCTTGTTAGGACACGATGAGCAGTTCTTC; CDR3 protein: CASTLLGHDEQFF
J gene: TRBJ2-5; D gene: TRBD2; clone size: .; V gene: TRBV7-6; CDR3 DNA: TGTGCCACCACCCGCTTTCCGGTGGTTGGGCTAGCGGGACAAGAGACCCAGTACTTC; CDR3 protein: CATTRFPVVGLAGQETQYF
J gene: TRBJ2-5; D gene: .; clone size: many; V gene: TRBV5-6; CDR3 DNA: TGTGCCAGCAGCTCGACGGTCGGAGAGACCCAGTACTTC; CDR3 protein: CASSSTVGETQYF
J gene: TRBJ2-1; D gene: .; clone size: .; V gene: TRBV4-1; CDR3 DNA: TGCGCCAGCAGCCAAGGGATCGGTCCCTACAATGAGCAGTTCTTC; CDR3 protein: CASSQGIGPYNEQFF
J gene: TRBJ2-7; D gene: .; clone size: .; V gene: TRBV9; CDR3 DNA: TGTGCCAGCAGCGCGGACGGGAGAGGGGGCTACGAGCAGTACTTC; CDR3 protein: CASSADGRGGYEQYF
J gene: TRBJ2-1; D gene: .; clone size: .; V gene: TRBV19; CDR3 DNA: TGTGCCAGTAGTATAGATGGCGGGTTCTACAATGAGCAGTTCTTC; CDR3 protein: CASSIDGGFYNEQFF
J gene: TRBJ1-1; D gene: .; clone size: once; V gene: TRBV25-1; CDR3 DNA: TGTGCCAGCAGGCCTGGGAACACTGAAGCTTTCTTT; CDR3 protein: CASRPGNTEAFF
J gene: TRBJ1-1; D gene: TRBD1; clone size: .; V gene: TRBV10-3; CDR3 DNA: TGTGCCATCAGTGAGTACAGGGGCGACACTGAAGCTTTCTTT; CDR3 protein: CAISEYRGDTEAFF
J gene: TRBJ2-7; D gene: TRBD2; clone size: .; V gene: TRBV30; CDR3 DNA: TGTGCCTGGAGAGCGGGAGTCTACGAGCAGTACTTC; CDR3 protein: CAWRAGVYEQYF
J gene: TRBJ2-1; D gene: TRBD2; clone size: .; V gene: TRBV29-1; CDR3 DNA: TGCAGCGTTGGGACAGGACTAGCGGGAGGGAGGTTCTACAATGAGCAGTTCTTC; CDR3 protein: CSVGTGLAGGRFYNEQFF
J gene: TRBJ2-3; D gene: .; clone size: .; V gene: TRBV19; CDR3 DNA: TGTGCCAGTAGTGATCCCAACAAGTATTTT; CDR3 protein: CASSDPNKYF
J gene: TRBJ2-1; D gene: .; clone size: .; V gene: TRBV28; CDR3 DNA: TGTGCCAGCACCCCTTCTTACAATGAGCAGTTCTTC; CDR3 protein: CASTPSYNEQFF
J gene: TRBJ2-1; D gene: .; clone size: .; V gene: TRBV4-1; CDR3 DNA: TGCGCCAGCAGCACTGTGAGGGGGAGCTCCTACAATGAGCAGTTCTTC; CDR3 protein: CASSTVRGSSYNEQFF
J gene: TRBJ2-1; D gene: TRBD2; clone size: .; V gene: TRBV7-2; CDR3 DNA: TGTGCCAGCAGCTCAAGACTAGCGGGAATTGTCAATGAGCAGTTCTTC; CDR3 protein: CASSSRLAGIVNEQFF
J gene: TRBJ2-7; D gene: .; clone size: .; V gene: TRBV19; CDR3 DNA: TGTGCCAGTACCGAATCCAGGGGTCGGGGAACCTACGAGCAGTACTTC; CDR3 protein: CASTESRGRGTYEQYF
J gene: TRBJ1-1; D gene: .; clone size: once; V gene: TRBV21-1; CDR3 DNA: TGTGCCAGCAGCCACGGGACAGCCCTTAACACTGAAGCTTTCTTT; CDR3 protein: CASSHGTALNTEAFF
J gene: TRBJ1-5; D gene: .; clone size: .; V gene: TRBV6-5; CDR3 DNA: TGTGCCAGCAGTTATGGTAGCAATCAGCCCCAGCATTTT; CDR3 protein: CASSYGSNQPQHF
J gene: TRBJ2-1; D gene: TRBD2; clone size: .; V gene: TRBV29-1; CDR3 DNA: TGCAGCGTTGGTATAGCGGGAAACAATGAGCAGTTCTTC; CDR3 protein: CSVGIAGNNEQFF
J gene: TRBJ2-3; D gene: .; clone size: .; V gene: TRBV5-4; CDR3 DNA: TGTGCCAGCAGCAGCCGGGATAAGGGTGCAGATACGCAGTATTTT; CDR3 protein: CASSSRDKGADTQYF
J gene: TRBJ1-2; D gene: TRBD1; clone size: .; V gene: TRBV27; CDR3 DNA: TGTGCCAGCAGTTTCGGGACAGGGCCAGAACCCGACTATGGCTACACCTTC; CDR3 protein: CASSFGTGPEPDYGYTF
J gene: TRBJ2-2; D gene: .; clone size: .; V gene: TRBV6-5; CDR3 DNA: TGTGCCAGCAGTTACCCCGAATCCACCGGGGAGCTGTTTTTT; CDR3 protein: CASSYPESTGELFF
J gene: TRBJ2-7; D gene: .; clone size: .; V gene: TRBV28; CDR3 DNA: TGTGCCAGCACTCAGGGGTCGGCACCTTCCTACGAGCAGTACTTC; CDR3 protein: CASTQGSAPSYEQYF
J gene: TRBJ2-7; D gene: TRBD1; clone size: .; V gene: TRBV13; CDR3 DNA: TGTGCCAGCAGCGCCGGGACAGGGGTGTACGAGCAGTACTTC; CDR3 protein: CASSAGTGVYEQYF
J gene: TRBJ2-7; D gene: TRBD2; clone size: .; V gene: TRBV5-1; CDR3 DNA: TGCGCCAGTACCGGGACGGGAGAGGACCCGCAGCGGGAGGGCCTGGGGGAGCAGTACTTC; CDR3 protein: CASTGTGEDPQREGLGEQYF
J gene: TRBJ2-7; D gene: TRBD1; clone size: .; V gene: TRBV9; CDR3 DNA: TGTGCCAGCAGCGGAGACAGGGGGCCATACGAGCAGTACTTC; CDR3 protein: CASSGDRGPYEQYF
J gene: TRBJ2-7; D gene: .; clone size: .; V gene: TRBV19; CDR3 DNA: TGTGCCAGTAGTGCGGACACGACCTACGAGCAGTACTTC; CDR3 protein: CASSADTTYEQYF
J gene: TRBJ1-5; D gene: .; clone size: few; V gene: TRBV28; CDR3 DNA: TGTGCCAGCAGTTTTGCGAATCAGCCCCAGCATTTT; CDR3 protein: CASSFANQPQHF
J gene: TRBJ2-1; D gene: TRBD2; clone size: once; V gene: TRBV27; CDR3 DNA: TGTGCCAGCAGTTTATTGGGGACTAGCGGATACAATGAGCAGTTCTTC; CDR3 protein: CASSLLGTSGYNEQFF
J gene: TRBJ2-3; D gene: TRBD2; clone size: .; V gene: TRBV7-7; CDR3 DNA: TGTGCCAGCAGCTTGACTAGCGGGAGCACAGATACGCAGTATTTT; CDR3 protein: CASSLTSGSTDTQYF
J gene: TRBJ2-7; D gene: TRBD1; clone size: once; V gene: TRBV6-1; CDR3 DNA: TGTGCCAGCATTCCTACCGGGACAGGCTCATCCGAGCAGTACTTC; CDR3 protein: CASIPTGTGSSEQYF
J gene: TRBJ2-7; D gene: .; clone size: .; V gene: TRBV7-8; CDR3 DNA: TGTGCCAGCAGTCTGGGGCGGGACATAGCCTACGAGCAGTACTTC; CDR3 protein: CASSLGRDIAYEQYF
J gene: TRBJ2-7; D gene: .; clone size: .; V gene: TRBV7-9; CDR3 DNA: TGTGCCAGCAGCATCGACAGCTACGAGCAGTACTTC; CDR3 protein: CASSIDSYEQYF
J gene: TRBJ2-2; D gene: .; clone size: .; V gene: TRBV6-5; CDR3 DNA: TGTGCCAGCAGTTATACGGCGAACACCGGGGAGCTGTTTTTT; CDR3 protein: CASSYTANTGELFF
J gene: TRBJ2-7; D gene: .; clone size: .; V gene: TRBV13; CDR3 DNA: TGTGCCAGCAGCCCCCGAGAGGGGAGCAGCGAGCAGTACTTC; CDR3 protein: CASSPREGSSEQYF
J gene: TRBJ2-1; D gene: .; clone size: .; V gene: TRBV6-1; CDR3 DNA: TGTGCCAGCAGTGTACAGTACAATGAGCAGTTCTTC; CDR3 protein: CASSVQYNEQFF
J gene: TRBJ2-7; D gene: .; clone size: .; V gene: TRBV20-1; CDR3 DNA: TGCAGTGCTAGAGGGTCCTACGAGCAGTACTTC; CDR3 protein: CSARGSYEQYF
J gene: TRBJ2-1; D gene: TRBD2; clone size: .; V gene: TRBV11-2; CDR3 DNA: TGTGCCAGCAGCTTAGATTTTGCGGGAGGTCACCATGAGCAGTTCTTC; CDR3 protein: CASSLDFAGGHHEQFF
J gene: TRBJ2-5; D gene: TRBD1; clone size: .; V gene: TRBV2; CDR3 DNA: TGTGCCAGCAGTGAAACGGGATGGACAGGGGGGATGAAAGAGACCCAGTACTTC; CDR3 protein: CASSETGWTGGMKETQYF
J gene: TRBJ2-3; D gene: TRBD2; clone size: .; V gene: TRBV5-4; CDR3 DNA: TGTGCCAGCAGCTTGGTGGCTAGCGGGATTACCACAGATACGCAGTATTTT; CDR3 protein: CASSLVASGITTDTQYF
J gene: TRBJ2-7; D gene: .; clone size: .; V gene: TRBV28; CDR3 DNA: TGTGCCAGCAGCCCCGCCGCGGACTCCATCGTCTACGAGCAGTACTTC; CDR3 protein: CASSPAADSIVYEQYF
J gene: TRBJ2-7; D gene: TRBD2; clone size: .; V gene: TRBV5-8; CDR3 DNA: TGTGCCAGCAGCTGGTCCCCGGGACTAGCGGAACTGAGCTACGAGCAGTACTTC; CDR3 protein: CASSWSPGLAELSYEQYF
J gene: TRBJ2-7; D gene: .; clone size: .; V gene: TRBV7-9; CDR3 DNA: TGTGCCAGCAGCCCGATGAGGGACGAGCAGTACTTC; CDR3 protein: CASSPMRDEQYF
J gene: TRBJ1-3; D gene: .; clone size: once; V gene: TRBV28; CDR3 DNA: TGTGCCAGCAGTTTAACAGGGACTGGAAACACCATATATTTT; CDR3 protein: CASSLTGTGNTIYF
J gene: TRBJ2-2; D gene: TRBD2; clone size: .; V gene: TRBV13; CDR3 DNA: TGTGCCAGCAGCTTAGGCCTCCTAGCGGGAGCTGGGGAGCTGTTTTTT; CDR3 protein: CASSLGLLAGAGELFF
J gene: TRBJ2-7; D gene: TRBD2; clone size: .; V gene: TRBV4-1; CDR3 DNA: TGCGCCAGCAGCCATATCGGGTTGGGGACTAGCGGGAACGGAAAATACGAGCAGTACTTC; CDR3 protein: CASSHIGLGTSGNGKYEQYF
J gene: TRBJ2-5; D gene: TRBD2; clone size: .; V gene: TRBV7-8; CDR3 DNA: TGTGCCAGCAGGGGACCGGGACTAGCGGACGAGACCCAGTACTTC; CDR3 protein: CASRGPGLADETQYF
J gene: TRBJ2-3; D gene: .; clone size: .; V gene: TRBV5-6; CDR3 DNA: TGTGCCAGCAGCTTGGCTGGGCAGGGAGGGGGAGATACGCAGTATTTT; CDR3 protein: CASSLAGQGGGDTQYF
J gene: TRBJ2-7; D gene: TRBD2; clone size: .; V gene: TRBV19; CDR3 DNA: TGTGCCTCTTCAGCGGGAGGCGGCTCCTACGAGCAGTACTTC; CDR3 protein: CASSAGGGSYEQYF
J gene: TRBJ2-2; D gene: .; clone size: .; V gene: TRBV19; CDR3 DNA: TGTGCCAGTAGTAGGGGGCCGAACACCGGGGAGCTGTTTTTT; CDR3 protein: CASSRGPNTGELFF
J gene: TRBJ1-5; D gene: .; clone size: .; V gene: TRBV6-1; CDR3 DNA: TGTGCCAGCAGTGATAATACAGGCTTACAGCCCCAGCATTTT; CDR3 protein: CASSDNTGLQPQHF